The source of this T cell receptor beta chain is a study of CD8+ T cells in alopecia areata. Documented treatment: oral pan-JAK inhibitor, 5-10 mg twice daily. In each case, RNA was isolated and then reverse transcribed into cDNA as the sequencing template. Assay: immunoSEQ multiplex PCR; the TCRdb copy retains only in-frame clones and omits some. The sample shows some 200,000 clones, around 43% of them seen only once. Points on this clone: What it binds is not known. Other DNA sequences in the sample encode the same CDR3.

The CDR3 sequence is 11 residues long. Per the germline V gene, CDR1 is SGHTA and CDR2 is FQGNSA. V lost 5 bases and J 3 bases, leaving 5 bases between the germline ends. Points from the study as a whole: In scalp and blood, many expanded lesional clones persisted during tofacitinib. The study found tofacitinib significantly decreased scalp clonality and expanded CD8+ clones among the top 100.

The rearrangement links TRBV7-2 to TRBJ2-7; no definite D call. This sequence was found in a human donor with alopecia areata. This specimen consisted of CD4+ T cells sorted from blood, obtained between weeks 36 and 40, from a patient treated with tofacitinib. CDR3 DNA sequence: TGTGCCAGCAGCCTCCACTACGAGCAGTACTTC. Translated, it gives CASSLHYEQYF.